The rows below give T cell receptor beta chains drawn from one sample of a study of shared clonotypes between healthy human individuals. The protocol was immunoSEQ multiplex PCR, while the TCRdb copy is restricted to in-frame clones and leaves out a portion. Among 90,000 to 120,000 clones listed, 65% to 75% were seen once. Sequencing was done on a sample of memory CD8+ T cells sorted from blood. Receptors were obtained from a woman in her twenties or thirties in good health. Each CDR3 is given with its conserved first and last residue. A D gene is named only where the DNA matches it firmly. For some rows the clone size is stated as once, few or many, or as a class when expanded; others skip it.

d_gene	j_gene	v_gene	abundance	CDR3aa	CDR3nt
-	TRBJ1-5	TRBV5-8	-	CASSLGLHQPQHF	TGTGCCAGCAGCTTGGGACTTCATCAGCCCCAGCATTTT
TRBD2	TRBJ2-3	TRBV27	-	CASSLPPRTSGRVADTQYF	TGTGCCAGCAGTTTACCCCCCCGGACTAGCGGGAGGGTCGCAGATACGCAGTATTTT
-	TRBJ2-7	TRBV2	once	CASRLDSDEQYF	TGTGCCAGCAGACTAGATTCCGACGAGCAGTACTTC
-	TRBJ2-2	TRBV21-1	many	CASSRRGTGPGTGELFF	TGTGCCAGCAGTAGGAGGGGAACAGGCCCGGGGACCGGGGAGCTGTTTTTT
-	TRBJ2-7	TRBV11-3	-	CASSQRASSSYEQYF	TGTGCCAGCAGCCAGAGGGCATCGAGCTCCTACGAGCAGTACTTC
TRBD1	TRBJ2-2	TRBV9	-	CASSVLQGATGELFF	TGTGCCAGCAGCGTTCTTCAGGGGGCCACCGGGGAGCTGTTTTTT
TRBD1	TRBJ2-7	TRBV5-1	-	CASSLQGLDYEQYF	TGCGCCAGCAGCTTACAGGGGCTCGACTACGAGCAGTACTTC
TRBD2	TRBJ2-7	TRBV5-4	-	CASSSGRITSVEQYF	TGTGCCAGCAGCTCAGGGAGAATCACTAGCGTCGAGCAGTACTTC
TRBD1	TRBJ2-3	TRBV28	few	CASSLPRQGLGTDTQYF	TGTGCCAGCAGCTTACCCCGACAGGGGTTAGGCACAGATACGCAGTATTTT
-	TRBJ1-5	TRBV7-9	-	CASSLDLGQPQHF	TGTGCCAGCAGCCTCGATCTGGGTCAGCCCCAGCATTTT
-	TRBJ2-7	TRBV6-5	-	CASMGVADHSYEQYF	TGTGCCAGCATGGGGGTGGCAGACCACTCCTACGAGCAGTACTTC
TRBD1	TRBJ2-4	TRBV5-1	-	CASSLGTGGNIQYF	TGCGCCAGCAGCTTAGGGACAGGGGGAAACATTCAGTACTTC
TRBD1	TRBJ1-2	TRBV9	-	CASSGWSVPGQGTANYGYTF	TGTGCCAGCAGCGGCTGGTCTGTCCCGGGACAGGGGACCGCTAACTATGGCTACACCTTC
-	TRBJ2-6	TRBV6-4	many	CASSDSPEGVPSGANVLTF	TGTGCCAGCAGTGACTCTCCGGAGGGCGTACCTTCTGGGGCCAACGTCCTGACTTTC
-	TRBJ1-5	TRBV7-9	-	CASSLDPSQPQHF	TGTGCCAGCAGCTTAGACCCTAGTCAGCCCCAGCATTTT
TRBD1	TRBJ1-1	TRBV27	-	CASEGVGKTGQGYSTEAFF	TGTGCCAGCGAGGGAGTTGGGAAAACCGGACAGGGGTATAGTACTGAAGCTTTCTTT
TRBD2	TRBJ2-1	TRBV4-1	-	CASSPLAGYNEQFF	TGCGCCAGCAGCCCACTAGCGGGGTACAATGAGCAGTTCTTC
-	TRBJ2-3	TRBV6-1	once	CASSGRADLSDTQYF	TGTGCCAGCTCGGGGCGGGCGGATCTTTCAGATACGCAGTATTTT
-	TRBJ2-2	TRBV7-3	-	CASSPQARAGELFF	TGTGCCAGCAGCCCTCAGGCTAGGGCCGGGGAGCTGTTTTTT
-	TRBJ2-7	TRBV27	many	CASSLSQYPYEQYF	TGTGCCAGCAGTTTATCGCAGTATCCCTACGAGCAGTACTTC
-	TRBJ2-5	TRBV13	large	CASSRRGGGQETQYF	TGTGCCAGCAGCCGCAGGGGAGGGGGCCAAGAGACCCAGTACTTC